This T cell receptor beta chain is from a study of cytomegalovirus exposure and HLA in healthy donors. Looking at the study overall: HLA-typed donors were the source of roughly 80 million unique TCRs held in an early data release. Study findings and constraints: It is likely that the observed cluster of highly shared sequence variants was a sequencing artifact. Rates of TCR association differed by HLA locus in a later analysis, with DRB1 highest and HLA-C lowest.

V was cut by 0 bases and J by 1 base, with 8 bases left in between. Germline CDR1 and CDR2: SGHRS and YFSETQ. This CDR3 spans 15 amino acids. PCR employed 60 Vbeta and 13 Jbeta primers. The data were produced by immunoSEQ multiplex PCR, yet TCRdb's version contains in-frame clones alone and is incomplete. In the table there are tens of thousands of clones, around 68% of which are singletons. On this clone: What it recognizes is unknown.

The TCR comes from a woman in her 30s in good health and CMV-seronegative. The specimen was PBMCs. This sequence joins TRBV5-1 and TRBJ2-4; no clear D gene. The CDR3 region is CASSLGDSAKNIQYF. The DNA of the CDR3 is TGCGCCAGCAGCTTGGGAGACTCGGCCAAAAACATTCAGTACTTC.